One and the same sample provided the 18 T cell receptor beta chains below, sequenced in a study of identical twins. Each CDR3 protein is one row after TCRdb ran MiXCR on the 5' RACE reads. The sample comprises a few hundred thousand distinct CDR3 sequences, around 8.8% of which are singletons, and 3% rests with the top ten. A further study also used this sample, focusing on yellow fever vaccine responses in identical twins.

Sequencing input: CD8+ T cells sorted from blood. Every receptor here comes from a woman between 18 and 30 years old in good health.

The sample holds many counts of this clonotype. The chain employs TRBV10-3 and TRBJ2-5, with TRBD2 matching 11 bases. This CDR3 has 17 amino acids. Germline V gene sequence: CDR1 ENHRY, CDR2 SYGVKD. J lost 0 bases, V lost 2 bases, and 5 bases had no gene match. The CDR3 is CAISEHPLAGDQETQYF. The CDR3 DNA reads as TGTGCCATCAGTGAGCACCCACTAGCGGGAGACCAAGAGACCCAGTACTTC.

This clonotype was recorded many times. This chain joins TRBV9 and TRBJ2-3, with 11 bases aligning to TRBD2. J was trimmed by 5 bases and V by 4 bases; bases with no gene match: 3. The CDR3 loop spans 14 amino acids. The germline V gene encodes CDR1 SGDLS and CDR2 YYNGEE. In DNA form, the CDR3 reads TGTGCCAGCAGCCGTAGCGGGGGGGGAGATACGCAGTATTTT. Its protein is CASSRSGGGDTQYF.

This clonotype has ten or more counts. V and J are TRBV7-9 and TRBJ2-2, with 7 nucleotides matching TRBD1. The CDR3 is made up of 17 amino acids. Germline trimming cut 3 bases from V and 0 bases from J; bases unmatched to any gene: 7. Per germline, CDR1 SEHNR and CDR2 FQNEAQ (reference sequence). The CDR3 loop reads CASSFPRQGSNTGELFF. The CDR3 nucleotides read TGTGCCAGCAGCTTCCCCCGACAGGGCTCGAACACCGGGGAGCTGTTTTTT.

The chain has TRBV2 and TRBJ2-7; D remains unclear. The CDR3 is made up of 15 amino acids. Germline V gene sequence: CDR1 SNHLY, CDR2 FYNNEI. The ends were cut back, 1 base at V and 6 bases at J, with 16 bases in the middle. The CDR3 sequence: CASSEEFPGVGEQYF. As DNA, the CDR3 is TGTGCCAGCAGTGAAGAATTCCCTGGGGTCGGCGAGCAGTACTTC.

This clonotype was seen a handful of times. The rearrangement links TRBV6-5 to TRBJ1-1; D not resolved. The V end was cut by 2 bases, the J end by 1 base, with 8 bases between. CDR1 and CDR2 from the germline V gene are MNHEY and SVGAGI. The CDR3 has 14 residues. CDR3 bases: TGTGCCAGCAGTTACGGCCGTGCGAACACTGAAGCTTTCTTT. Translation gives CASSYGRANTEAFF.

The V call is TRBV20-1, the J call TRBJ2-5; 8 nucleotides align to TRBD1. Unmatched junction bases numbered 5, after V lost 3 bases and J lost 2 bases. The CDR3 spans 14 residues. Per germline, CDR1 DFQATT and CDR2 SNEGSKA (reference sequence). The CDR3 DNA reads TGCAGTGCTAGGTCGGGACAGGAACAAGAGACCCAGTACTTC. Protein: CSARSGQEQETQYF.

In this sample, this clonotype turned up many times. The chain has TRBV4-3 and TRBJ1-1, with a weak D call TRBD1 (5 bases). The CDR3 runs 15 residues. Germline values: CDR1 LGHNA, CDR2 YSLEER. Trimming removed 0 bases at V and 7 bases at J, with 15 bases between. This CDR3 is CASSQDRAGRGEAFF. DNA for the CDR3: TGCGCCAGCAGCCAAGATCGGGCAGGGAGAGGTGAAGCTTTCTTT.

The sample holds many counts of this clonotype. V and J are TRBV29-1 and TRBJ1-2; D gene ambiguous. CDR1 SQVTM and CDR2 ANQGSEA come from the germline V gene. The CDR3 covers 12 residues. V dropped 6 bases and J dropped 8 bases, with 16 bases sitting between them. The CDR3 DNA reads TGCAGCGTCTTCAACACAGAATTAGGCTACACCTTC. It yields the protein CSVFNTELGYTF. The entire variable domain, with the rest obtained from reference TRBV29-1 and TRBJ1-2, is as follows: SAVISQKPSRDICQRGTSLTIQCQVDSQVTMMFWYRQQPGQSLTLIATANQGSEATYESGFVIDKFPISRPNLTFSTLTVSNMSPEDSSIYLCSVFNTELGYTFGSGTRLTVV.

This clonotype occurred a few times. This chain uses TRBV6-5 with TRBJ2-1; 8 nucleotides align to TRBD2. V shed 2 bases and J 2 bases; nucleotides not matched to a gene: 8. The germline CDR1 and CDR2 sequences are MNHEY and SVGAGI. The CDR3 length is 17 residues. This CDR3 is CASSYPGGGGTYNEQFF. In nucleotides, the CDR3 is TGTGCCAGCAGTTACCCGGGGGGGGGCGGAACCTACAATGAGCAGTTCTTC.

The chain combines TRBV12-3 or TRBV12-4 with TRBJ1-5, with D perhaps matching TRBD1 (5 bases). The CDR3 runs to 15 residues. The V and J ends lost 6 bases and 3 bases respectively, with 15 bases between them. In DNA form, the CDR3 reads TGTGCCAGCAGCAACGGGACCTGGGACAATCAGCCCCAGCATTTT. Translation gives CASSNGTWDNQPQHF.

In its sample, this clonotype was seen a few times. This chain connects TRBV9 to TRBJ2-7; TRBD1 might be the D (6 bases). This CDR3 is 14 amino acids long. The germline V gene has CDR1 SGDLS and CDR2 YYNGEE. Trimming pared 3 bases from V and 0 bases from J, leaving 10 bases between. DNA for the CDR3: TGTGCCAGCAGCGACCGGGACAACTCCTACGAGCAGTACTTC. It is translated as CASSDRDNSYEQYF.

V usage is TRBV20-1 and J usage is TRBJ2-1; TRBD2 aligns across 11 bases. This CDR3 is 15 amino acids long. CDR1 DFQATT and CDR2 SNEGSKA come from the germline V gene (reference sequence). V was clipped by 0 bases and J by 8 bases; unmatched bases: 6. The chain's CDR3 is CSARETSGSMDEQFF. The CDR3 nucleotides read TGCAGTGCTAGAGAAACTAGCGGGAGTATGGATGAGCAGTTCTTC.

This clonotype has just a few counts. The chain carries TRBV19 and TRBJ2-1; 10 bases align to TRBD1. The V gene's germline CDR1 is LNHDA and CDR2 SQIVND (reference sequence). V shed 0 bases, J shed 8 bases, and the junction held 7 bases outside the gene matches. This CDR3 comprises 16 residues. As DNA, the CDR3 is TGTGCCAGTAGTATAGATGCGGACAGGGGGAGTGATGAGCAGTTCTTC. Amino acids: CASSIDADRGSDEQFF.

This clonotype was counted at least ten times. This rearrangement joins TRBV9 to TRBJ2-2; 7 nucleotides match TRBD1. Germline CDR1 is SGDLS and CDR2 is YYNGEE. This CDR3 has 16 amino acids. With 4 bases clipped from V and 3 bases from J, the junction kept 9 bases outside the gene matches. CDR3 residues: CASSQPRGQHTGELFF. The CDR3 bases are TGTGCCAGCAGCCAACCGAGGGGACAGCACACCGGGGAGCTGTTTTTT.

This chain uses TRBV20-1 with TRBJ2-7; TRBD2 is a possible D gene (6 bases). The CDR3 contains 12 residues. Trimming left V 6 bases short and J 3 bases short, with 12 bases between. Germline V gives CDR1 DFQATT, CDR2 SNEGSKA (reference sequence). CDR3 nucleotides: TGCAGTGCCCGGGACTTCGGCTACGAGCAGTACTTC. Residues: CSARDFGYEQYF.

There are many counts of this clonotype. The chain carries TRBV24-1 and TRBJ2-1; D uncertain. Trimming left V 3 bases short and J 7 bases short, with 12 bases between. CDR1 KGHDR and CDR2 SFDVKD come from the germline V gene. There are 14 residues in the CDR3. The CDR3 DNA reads TGTGCCACCAGTGATCACCCCCAGCAGAATGAGCAGTTCTTC. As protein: CATSDHPQQNEQFF.

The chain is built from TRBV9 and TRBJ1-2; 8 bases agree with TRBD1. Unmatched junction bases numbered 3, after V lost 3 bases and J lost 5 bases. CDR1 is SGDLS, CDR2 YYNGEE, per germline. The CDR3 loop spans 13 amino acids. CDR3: CASSGRTGYGYTF. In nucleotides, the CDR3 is TGTGCCAGCAGCGGTAGGACAGGGTATGGCTACACCTTC.

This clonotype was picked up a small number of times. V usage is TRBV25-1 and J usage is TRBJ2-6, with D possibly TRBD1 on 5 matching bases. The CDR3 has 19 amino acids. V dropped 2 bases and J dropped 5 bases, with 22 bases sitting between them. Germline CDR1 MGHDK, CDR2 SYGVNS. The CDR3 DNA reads TGTGCCAGCAGTGAAGCCACCTTGACAGAAGGTCCCTGGGCCAACGTCCTGACTTTC. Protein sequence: CASSEATLTEGPWANVLTF.